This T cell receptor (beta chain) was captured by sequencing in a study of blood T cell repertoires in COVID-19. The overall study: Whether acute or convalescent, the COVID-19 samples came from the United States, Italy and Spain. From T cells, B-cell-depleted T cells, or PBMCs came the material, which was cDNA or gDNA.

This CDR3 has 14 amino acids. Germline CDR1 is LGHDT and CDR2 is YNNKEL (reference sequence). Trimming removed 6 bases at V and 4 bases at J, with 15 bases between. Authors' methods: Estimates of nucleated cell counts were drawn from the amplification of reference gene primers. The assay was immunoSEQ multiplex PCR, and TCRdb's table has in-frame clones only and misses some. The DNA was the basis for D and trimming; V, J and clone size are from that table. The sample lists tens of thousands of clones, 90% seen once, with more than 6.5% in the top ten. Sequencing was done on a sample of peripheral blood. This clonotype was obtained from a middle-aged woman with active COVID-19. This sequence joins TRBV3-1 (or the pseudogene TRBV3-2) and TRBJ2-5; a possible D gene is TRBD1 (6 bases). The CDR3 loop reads CASSSRGAGETQYF. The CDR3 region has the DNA TGTGCCAGCAGTTCCAGGGGTGCGGGAGAGACCCAGTACTTC.